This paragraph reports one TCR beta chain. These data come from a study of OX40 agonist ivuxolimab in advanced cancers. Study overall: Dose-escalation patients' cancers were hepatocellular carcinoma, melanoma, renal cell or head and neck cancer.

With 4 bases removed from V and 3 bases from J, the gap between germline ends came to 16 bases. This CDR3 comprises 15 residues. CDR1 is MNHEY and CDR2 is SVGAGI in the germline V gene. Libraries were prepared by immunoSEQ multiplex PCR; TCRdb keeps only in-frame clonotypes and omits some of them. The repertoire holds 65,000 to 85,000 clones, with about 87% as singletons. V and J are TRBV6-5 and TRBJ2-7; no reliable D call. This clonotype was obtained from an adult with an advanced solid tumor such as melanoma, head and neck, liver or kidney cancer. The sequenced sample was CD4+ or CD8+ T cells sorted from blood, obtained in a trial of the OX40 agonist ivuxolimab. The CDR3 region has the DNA TGTGCCAGCAGTTGGCCGGGCCAGCCCTTCTACGAGCAGTACTTC. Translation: CASSWPGQPFYEQYF.